This entry describes one T cell receptor (beta chain). Profiled with immunoSEQ multiplex PCR; TCRdb holds only in-frame clones, not every one. The table includes under 50,000 clones, over 90% detected once. The data originate from a study of T cell changes during pregnancy in multiple sclerosis. Deletions cut 7 bases from V and 6 bases from J, with 22 bases between. The CDR3 is 15 amino acids. Germline V CDR1 and CDR2: MDHEN, SYDVKM. This specimen consisted of CD8+ T cells from peripheral blood mononuclear cells, obtained in the first trimester of pregnancy. The sequence was collected from a female donor with multiple sclerosis, enrolled in a pregnancy study. V gene TRBV28 combines with J gene TRBJ2-7; tentatively, D is TRBD2 (7 bases). In DNA, the CDR3 is TGTGCCAGCACCCTTCGGGGGGCAAGAGGGACCGAGCAGTACTTC. Its protein is CASTLRGARGTEQYF.